A single T cell receptor beta chain is shown here with its context. These data belong to a study of control samples from healthy donors and cancer patients. Using immunoSEQ multiplex PCR, the repertoire was profiled, and TCRdb retains in-frame clones only, with some absent. Seen here are 170,000 or so clones, 94% observed once, and the top ten hold approximately 1.4%. The CDR3 covers 14 residues. Germline V gene lookup returns CDR1 MGHRA and CDR2 YSYEKL. V lost 3 bases to trimming and J lost 4 bases, with 12 bases between them. This TCR was sampled from a woman under 30 in good health. This chain links TRBV4-1 with TRBJ1-2; D not certain. The sample comprised blood. This CDR3 is CASSHLQAVYGYTF. The DNA of the CDR3 is TGCGCCAGCAGCCACCTTCAGGCGGTCTATGGCTACACCTTC.